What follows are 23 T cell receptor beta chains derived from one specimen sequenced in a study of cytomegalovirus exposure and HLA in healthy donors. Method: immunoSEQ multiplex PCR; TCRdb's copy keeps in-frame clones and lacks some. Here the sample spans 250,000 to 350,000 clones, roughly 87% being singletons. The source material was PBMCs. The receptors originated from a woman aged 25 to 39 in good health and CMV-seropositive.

Here the CDR3 DNA reads TGTGCCAGCAGCAAAAGGCGACTAGCGGGAGTAATTACGGAGTCCTACAATGAGCAGTTCTTC. Translated: CASSKRRLAGVITESYNEQFF. The chain links TRBV21-1 to TRBJ2-1; TRBD2 is the table's D call and was not checked against the DNA. TRBV21-1 is labeled a pseudogene. CDR3 length: 21 residues.

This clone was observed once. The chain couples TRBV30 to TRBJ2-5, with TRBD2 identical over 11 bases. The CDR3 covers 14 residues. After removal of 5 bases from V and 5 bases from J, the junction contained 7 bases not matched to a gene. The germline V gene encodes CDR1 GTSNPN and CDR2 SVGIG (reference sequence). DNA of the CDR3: TGTGCCTGGCAAACTAGCGGGAGAAGGGAGACCCAGTACTTC. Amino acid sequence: CAWQTSGRRETQYF.

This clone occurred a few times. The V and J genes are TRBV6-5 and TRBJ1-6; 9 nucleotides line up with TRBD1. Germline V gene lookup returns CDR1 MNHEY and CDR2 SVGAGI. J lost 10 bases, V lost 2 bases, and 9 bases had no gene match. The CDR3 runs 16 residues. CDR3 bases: TGTGCCAGCAGTTACAATGGGGACAGGGTTCGATCACCCCTCCACTTT. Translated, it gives CASSYNGDRVRSPLHF.

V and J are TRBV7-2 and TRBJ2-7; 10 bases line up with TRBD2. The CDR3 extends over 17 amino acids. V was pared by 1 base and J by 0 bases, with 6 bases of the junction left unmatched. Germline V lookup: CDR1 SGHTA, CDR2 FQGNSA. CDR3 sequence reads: CASSLVGAGGPSYEQYF. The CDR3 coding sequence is TGTGCCAGCAGCTTAGTGGGAGCGGGAGGGCCCTCCTACGAGCAGTACTTC.

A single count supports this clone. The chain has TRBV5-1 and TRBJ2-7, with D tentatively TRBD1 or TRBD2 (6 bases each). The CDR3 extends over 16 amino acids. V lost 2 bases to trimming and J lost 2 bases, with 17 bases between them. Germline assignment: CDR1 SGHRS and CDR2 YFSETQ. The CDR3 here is CASSFGGQGQAYEQYF. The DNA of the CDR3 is TGCGCCAGCAGCTTTGGGGGGCAGGGACAAGCCTACGAGCAGTACTTC.

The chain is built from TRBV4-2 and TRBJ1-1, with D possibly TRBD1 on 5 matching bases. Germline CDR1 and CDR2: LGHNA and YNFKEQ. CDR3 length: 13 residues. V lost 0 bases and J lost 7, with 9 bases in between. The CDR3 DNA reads TGTGCCAGCAGCCAAGAGGACACAGATGAAGCTTTCTTT. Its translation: CASSQEDTDEAFF.

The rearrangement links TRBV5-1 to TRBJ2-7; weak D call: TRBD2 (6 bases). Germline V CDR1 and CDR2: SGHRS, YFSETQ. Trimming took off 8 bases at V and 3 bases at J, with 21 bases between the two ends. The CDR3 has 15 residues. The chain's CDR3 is CASRAGNGDFYEQYF. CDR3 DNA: TGCGCCAGTAGGGCCGGCAACGGGGACTTCTACGAGCAGTACTTC.

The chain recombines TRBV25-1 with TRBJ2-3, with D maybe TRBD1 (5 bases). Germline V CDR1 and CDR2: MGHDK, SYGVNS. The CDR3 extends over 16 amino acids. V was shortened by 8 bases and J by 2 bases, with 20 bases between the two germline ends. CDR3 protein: CASSIPGARSTDTQYF. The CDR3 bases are TGTGCCAGCTCAATCCCTGGGGCTCGCTCCACAGATACGCAGTATTTT.

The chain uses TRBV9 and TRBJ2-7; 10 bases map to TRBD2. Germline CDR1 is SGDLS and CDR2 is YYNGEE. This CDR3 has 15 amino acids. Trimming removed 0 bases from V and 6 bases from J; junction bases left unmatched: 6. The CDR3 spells CASSVGSGGALEQYF. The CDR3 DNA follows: TGTGCCAGCAGCGTAGGAAGCGGGGGGGCTCTCGAGCAGTACTTC.

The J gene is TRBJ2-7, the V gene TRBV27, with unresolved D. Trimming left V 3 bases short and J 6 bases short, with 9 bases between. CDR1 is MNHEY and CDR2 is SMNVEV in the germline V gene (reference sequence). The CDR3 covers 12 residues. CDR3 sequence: CASSFPGSEQYF. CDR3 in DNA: TGTGCCAGCAGTTTCCCTGGGTCCGAGCAGTACTTC.

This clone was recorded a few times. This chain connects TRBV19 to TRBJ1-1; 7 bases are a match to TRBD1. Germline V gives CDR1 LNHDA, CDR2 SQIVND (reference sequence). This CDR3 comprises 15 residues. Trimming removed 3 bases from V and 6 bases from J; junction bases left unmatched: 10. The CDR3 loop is CASSIRQGSSAEAFF. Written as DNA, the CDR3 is TGTGCCAGTAGTATCCGACAGGGTAGCTCGGCTGAAGCTTTCTTT.

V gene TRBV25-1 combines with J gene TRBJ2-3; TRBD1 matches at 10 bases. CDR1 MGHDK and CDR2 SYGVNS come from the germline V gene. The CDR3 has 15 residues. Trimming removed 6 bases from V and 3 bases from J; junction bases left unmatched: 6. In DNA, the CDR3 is TGTGCCAGCAGCGCCGACAGGGGGCGAACAGATACGCAGTATTTT. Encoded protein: CASSADRGRTDTQYF.

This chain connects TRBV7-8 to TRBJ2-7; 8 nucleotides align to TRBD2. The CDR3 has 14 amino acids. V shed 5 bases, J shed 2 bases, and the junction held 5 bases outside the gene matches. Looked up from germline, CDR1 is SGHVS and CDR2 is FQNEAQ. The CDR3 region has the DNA TGTGCCAGCAGCACTTCGACTAGCGCCTACGAGCAGTACTTC. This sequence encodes CASSTSTSAYEQYF. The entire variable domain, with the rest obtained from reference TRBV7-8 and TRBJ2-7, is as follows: GAGVSQSPRYKVAKRGQDVALRCDPISGHVSLFWYQQALGQGPEFLTYFQNEAQLDKSGLPSDRFFAERPEGSVSTLKIQRTQQEDSAVYLCASSTSTSAYEQYFGPGTRLTVT.

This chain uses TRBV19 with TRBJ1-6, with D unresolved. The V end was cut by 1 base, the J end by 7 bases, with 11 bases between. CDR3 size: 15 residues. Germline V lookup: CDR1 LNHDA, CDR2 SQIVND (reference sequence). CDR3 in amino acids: CASSIVWGENSPLHF. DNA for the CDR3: TGTGCCAGTAGTATAGTTTGGGGAGAGAATTCACCCCTCCACTTT.

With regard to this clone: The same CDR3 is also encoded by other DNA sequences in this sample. CDR3 in amino acids: CASSLAGTGNTIYF. The CDR3 coding sequence is TGCGCCAGCAGCTTGGCGGGGACTGGAAACACCATATATTTT. The chain combines TRBV5-1 with TRBJ1-3; D is unresolved. Trimming shortened V by 0 bases and J by 2 bases, and 6 bases separated the two germline ends. Looked up from germline, CDR1 is SGHRS and CDR2 is YFSETQ. This CDR3 spans 14 amino acids.

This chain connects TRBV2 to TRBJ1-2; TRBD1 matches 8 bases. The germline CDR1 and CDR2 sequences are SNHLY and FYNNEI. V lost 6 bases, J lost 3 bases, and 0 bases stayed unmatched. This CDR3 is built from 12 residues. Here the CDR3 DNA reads TGTGCCAGCAGGGACAGGGACTATGGCTACACCTTC. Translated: CASRDRDYGYTF. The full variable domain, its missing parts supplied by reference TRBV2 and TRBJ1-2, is EPEVTQTPSHQVTQMGQEVILRCVPISNHLYFYWYRQILGQKVEFLVSFYNNEISEKSEIFDDQFSVERPDGSNFTLKIRSTKLEDSAMYFCASRDRDYGYTFGSGTRLTVV.

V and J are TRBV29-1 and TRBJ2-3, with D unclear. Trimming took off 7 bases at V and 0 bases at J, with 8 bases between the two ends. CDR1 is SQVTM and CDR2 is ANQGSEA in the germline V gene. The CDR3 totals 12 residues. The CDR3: CSAPRSTDTQYF. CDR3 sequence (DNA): TGCAGCGCCCCCCGAAGCACAGATACGCAGTATTTT.

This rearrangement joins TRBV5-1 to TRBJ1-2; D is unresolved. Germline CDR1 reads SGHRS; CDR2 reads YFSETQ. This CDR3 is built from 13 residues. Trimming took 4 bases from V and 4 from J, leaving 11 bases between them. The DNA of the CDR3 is TGCGCCAGCAGCCCTGCGGCCTTCTATGGCTACACCTTC. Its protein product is CASSPAAFYGYTF.

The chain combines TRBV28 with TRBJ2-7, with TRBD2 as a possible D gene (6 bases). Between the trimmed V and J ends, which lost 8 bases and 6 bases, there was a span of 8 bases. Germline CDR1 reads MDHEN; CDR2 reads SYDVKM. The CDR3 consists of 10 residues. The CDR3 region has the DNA TGTGCCAGCTGGGGGGTCGAGCAGTACTTC. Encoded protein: CASWGVEQYF.

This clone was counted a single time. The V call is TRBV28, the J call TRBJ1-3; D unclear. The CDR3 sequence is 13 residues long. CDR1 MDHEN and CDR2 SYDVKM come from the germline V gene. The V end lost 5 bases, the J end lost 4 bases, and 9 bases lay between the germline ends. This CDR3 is CASSLIGGNTIYF. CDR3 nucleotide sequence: TGTGCCAGCAGTCTCATAGGGGGAAACACCATATATTTT.

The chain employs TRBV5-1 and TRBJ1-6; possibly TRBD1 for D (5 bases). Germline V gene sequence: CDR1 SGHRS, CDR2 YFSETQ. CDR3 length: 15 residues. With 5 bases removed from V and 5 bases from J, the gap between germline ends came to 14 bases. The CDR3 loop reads CASRMGTVDNSPLHF. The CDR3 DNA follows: TGCGCCAGCAGGATGGGGACCGTTGATAATTCACCCCTCCACTTT.

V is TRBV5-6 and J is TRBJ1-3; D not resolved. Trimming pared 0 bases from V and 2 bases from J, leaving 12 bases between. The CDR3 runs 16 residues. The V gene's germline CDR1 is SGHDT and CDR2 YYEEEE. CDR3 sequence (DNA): TGTGCCAGCAGCTTGGGACAAGGTTCGACTGGAAACACCATATATTTT. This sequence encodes CASSLGQGSTGNTIYF.

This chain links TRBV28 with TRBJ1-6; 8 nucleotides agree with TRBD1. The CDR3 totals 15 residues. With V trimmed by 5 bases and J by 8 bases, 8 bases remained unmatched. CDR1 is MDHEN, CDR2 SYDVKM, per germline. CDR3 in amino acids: CASSPPTGDYSPLHF. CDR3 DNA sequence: TGTGCCAGCAGTCCCCCGACAGGGGATTATTCACCCCTCCACTTT.